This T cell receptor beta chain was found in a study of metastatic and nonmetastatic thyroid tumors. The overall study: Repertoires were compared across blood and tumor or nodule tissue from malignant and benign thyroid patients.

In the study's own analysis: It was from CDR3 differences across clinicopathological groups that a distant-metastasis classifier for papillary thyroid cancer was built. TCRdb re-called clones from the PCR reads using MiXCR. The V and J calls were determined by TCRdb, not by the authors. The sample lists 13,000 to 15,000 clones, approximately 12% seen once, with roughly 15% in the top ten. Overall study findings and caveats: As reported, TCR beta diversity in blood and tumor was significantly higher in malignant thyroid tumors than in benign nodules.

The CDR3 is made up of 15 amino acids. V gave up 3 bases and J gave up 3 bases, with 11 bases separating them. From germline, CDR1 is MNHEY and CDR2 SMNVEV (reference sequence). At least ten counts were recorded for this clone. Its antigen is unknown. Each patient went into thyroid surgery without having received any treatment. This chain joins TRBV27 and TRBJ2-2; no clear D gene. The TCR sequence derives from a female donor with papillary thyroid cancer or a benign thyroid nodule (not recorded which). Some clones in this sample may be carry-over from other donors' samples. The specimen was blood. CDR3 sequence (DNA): TGTGCCAGCAGTTTTGCGTTCTCGCACACCGGGGAGCTGTTTTTT. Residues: CASSFAFSHTGELFF.